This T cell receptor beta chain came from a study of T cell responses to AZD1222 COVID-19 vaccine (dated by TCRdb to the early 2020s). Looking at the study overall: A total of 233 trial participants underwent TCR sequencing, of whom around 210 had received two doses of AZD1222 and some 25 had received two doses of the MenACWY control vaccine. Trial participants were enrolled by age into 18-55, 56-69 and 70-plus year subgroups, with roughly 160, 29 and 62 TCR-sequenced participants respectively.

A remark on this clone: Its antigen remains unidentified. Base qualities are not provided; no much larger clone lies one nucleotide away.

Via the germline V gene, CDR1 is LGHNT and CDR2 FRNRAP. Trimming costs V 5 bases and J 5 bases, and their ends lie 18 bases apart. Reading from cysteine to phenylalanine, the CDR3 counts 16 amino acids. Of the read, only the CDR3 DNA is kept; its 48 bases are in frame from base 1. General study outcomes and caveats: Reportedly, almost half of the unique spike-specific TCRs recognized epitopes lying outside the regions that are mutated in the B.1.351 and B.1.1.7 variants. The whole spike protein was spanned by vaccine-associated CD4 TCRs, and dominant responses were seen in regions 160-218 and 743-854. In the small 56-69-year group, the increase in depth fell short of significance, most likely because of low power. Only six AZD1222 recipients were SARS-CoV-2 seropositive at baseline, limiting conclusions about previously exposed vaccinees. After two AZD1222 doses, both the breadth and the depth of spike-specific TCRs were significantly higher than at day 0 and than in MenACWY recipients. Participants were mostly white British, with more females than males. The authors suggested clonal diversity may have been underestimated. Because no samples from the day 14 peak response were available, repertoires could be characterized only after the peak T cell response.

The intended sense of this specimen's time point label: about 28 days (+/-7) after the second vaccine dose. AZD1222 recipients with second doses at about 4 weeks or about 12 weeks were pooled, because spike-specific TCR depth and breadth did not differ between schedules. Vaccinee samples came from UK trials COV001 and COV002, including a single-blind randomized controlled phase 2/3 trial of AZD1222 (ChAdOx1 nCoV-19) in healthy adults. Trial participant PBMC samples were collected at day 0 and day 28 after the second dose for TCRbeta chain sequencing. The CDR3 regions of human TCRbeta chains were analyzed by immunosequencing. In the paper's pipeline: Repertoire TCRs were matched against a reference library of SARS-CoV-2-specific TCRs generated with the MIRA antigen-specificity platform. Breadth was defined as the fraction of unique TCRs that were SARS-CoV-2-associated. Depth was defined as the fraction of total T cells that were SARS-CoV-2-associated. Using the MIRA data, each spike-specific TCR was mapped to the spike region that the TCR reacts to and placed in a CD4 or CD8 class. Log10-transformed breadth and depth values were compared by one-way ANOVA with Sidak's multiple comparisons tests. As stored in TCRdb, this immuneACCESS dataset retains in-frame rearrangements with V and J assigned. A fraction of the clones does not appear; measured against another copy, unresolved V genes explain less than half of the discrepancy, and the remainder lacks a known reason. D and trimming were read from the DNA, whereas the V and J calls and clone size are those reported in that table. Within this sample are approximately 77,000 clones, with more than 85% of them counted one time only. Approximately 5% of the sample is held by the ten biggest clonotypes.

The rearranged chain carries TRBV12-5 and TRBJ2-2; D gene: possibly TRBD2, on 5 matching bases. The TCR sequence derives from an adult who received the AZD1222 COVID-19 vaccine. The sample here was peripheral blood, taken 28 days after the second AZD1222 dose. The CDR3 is CASGNYPGTGTGELFF. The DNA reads TGTGCTAGTGGTAATTATCCAGGAACGGGGACCGGGGAGCTGTTTTTT. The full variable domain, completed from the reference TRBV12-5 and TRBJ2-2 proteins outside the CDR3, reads DARVTQTPRHKVTEMGQEVTMRCQPILGHNTVFWYRQTMMQGLELLAYFRNRAPLDDSGMPKDRFSAEMPDATLATLKIQPSEPRDSAVYFCASGNYPGTGTGELFFGEGSRLTVL.